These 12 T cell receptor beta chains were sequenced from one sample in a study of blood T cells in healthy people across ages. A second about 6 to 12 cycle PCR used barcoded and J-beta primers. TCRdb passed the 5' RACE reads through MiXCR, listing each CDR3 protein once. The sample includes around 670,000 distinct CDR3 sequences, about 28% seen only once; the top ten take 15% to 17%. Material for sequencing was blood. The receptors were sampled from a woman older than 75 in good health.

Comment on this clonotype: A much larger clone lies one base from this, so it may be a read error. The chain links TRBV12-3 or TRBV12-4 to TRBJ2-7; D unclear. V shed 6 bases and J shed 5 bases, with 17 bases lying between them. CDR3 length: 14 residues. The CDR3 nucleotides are TGTGCCAGCAGGACACTGTACGGACGGGACGAGCAGTACTTC. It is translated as CASRTLYGRDEQYF.

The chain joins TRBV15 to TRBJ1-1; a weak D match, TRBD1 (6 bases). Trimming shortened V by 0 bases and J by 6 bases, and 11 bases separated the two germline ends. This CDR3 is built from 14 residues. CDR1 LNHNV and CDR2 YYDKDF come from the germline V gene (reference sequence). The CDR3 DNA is TGTGCCACCAGCAGAGATACAGGGCTCGCTGAAGCTTTCTTT. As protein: CATSRDTGLAEAFF.

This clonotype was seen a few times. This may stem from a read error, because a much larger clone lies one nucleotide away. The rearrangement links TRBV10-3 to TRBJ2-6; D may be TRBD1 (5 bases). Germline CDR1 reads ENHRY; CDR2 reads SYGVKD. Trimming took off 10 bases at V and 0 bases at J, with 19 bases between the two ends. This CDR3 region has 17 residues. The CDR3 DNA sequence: TGTGCCACAGCGACCCAGGGCTTTGACTCTGGGGCCAACGTCCTGACTTTC. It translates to CATATQGFDSGANVLTF.

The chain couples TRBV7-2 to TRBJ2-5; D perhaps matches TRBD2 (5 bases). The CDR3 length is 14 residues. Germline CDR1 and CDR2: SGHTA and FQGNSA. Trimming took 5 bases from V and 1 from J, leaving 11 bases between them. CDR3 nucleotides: TGTGCCAGCAGCCGCGGACTCCTCCAAGAGACCCAGTACTTC. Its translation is CASSRGLLQETQYF.

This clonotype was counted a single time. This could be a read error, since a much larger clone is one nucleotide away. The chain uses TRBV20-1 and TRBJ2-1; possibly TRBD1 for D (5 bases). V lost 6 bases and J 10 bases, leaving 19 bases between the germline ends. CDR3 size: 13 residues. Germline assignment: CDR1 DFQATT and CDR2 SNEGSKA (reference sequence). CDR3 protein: CSALRQMGYEQFF. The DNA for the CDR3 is TGCAGTGCCCTGCGACAGATGGGGTACGAGCAGTTCTTC.

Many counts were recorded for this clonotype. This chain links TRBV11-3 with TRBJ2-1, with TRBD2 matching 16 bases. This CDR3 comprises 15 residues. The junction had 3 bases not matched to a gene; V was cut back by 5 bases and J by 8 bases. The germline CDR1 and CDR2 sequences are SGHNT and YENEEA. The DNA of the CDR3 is TGTGCCAGCAGCGTGGGACTAGCGGGGGGGCATGAGCAGTTCTTC. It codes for CASSVGLAGGHEQFF.

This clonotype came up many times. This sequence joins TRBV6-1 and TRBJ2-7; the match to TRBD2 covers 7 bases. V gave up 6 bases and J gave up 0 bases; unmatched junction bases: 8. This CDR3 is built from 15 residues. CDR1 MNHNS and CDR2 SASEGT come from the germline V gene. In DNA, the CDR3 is TGTGCCAGCAGAACCACTAGCGTTAGCTCCTACGAGCAGTACTTC. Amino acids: CASRTTSVSSYEQYF.

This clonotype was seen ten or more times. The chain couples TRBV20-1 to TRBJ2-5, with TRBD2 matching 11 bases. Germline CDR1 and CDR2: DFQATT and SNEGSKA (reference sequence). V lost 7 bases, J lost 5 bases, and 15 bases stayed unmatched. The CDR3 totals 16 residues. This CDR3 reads CSVSSLAGARRETQYF. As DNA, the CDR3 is TGCAGTGTCTCTTCACTAGCGGGGGCAAGGAGGGAGACCCAGTACTTC.

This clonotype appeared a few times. The CDR3 loop reads CASRDIWGGQPQHF. The CDR3 DNA sequence: TGTGCCAGCAGAGACATTTGGGGTGGGCAGCCCCAGCATTTT. The genes are TRBV19 and TRBJ1-5; no reliable D call. The germline V gene encodes CDR1 LNHDA and CDR2 SQIVND (reference sequence). The V gene lost 9 bases and the J gene lost 7 bases, with 19 bases spanning the gap. The CDR3 covers 14 residues.

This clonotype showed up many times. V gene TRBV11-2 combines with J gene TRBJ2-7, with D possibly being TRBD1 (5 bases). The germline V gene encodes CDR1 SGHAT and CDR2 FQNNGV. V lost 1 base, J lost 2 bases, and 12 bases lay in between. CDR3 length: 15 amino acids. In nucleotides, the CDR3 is TGTGCCAGCAGCTTAGCATGGTTAGGGGCCTACGAGCAGTACTTC. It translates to CASSLAWLGAYEQYF.

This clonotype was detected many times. The CDR3 region has the DNA TGCAGTGCTAGCCAGGGGTACAATGAGCAGTTCTTC. Protein product: CSASQGYNEQFF. This sequence joins TRBV20-1 and TRBJ2-1; D might be TRBD1 (6 bases). This CDR3 region has 12 residues. V shed 3 bases and J shed 4 bases, with 7 bases lying between them. Germline CDR1 is DFQATT and CDR2 is SNEGSKA (reference sequence).

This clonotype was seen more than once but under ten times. This chain's CDR3 is CSASRGRDYGYTF. CDR3 in DNA: TGCAGTGCTTCCAGGGGGCGCGACTATGGCTACACCTTC. The V gene is TRBV20-1, the J gene TRBJ1-2; TRBD1 aligns across 8 bases. V was pared by 5 bases and J by 3 bases, with 5 bases of the junction left unmatched. The CDR3 has 13 residues. Germline V gives CDR1 DFQATT, CDR2 SNEGSKA (reference sequence).